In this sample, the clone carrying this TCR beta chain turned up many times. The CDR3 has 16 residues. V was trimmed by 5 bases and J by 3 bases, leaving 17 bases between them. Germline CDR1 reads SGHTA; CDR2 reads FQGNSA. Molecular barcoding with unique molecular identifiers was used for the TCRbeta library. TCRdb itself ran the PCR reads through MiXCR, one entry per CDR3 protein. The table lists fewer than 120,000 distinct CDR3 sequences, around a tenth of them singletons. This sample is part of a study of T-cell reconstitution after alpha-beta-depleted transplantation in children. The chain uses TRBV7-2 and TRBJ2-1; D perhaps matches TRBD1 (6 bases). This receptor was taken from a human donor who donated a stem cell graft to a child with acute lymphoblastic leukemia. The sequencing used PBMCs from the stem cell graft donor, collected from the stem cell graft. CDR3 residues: CASSRGPVQGYNEQFF. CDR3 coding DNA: TGTGCCAGCAGCCGAGGGCCGGTACAGGGCTACAATGAGCAGTTCTTC.